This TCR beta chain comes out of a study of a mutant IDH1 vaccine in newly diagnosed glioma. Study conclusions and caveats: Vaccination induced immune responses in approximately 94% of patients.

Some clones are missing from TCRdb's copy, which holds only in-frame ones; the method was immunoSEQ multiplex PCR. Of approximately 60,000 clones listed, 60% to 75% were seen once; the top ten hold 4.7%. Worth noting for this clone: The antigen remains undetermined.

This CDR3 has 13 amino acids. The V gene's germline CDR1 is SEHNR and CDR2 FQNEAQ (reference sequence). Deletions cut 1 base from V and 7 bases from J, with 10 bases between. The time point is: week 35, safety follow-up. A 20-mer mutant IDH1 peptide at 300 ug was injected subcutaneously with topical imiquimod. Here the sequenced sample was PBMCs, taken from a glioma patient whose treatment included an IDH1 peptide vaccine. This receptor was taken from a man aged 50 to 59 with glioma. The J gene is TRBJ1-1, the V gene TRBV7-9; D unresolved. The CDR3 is CASSLGRGSEAFF. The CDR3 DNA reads TGTGCCAGCAGCTTAGGCCGTGGTAGTGAAGCTTTCTTT.